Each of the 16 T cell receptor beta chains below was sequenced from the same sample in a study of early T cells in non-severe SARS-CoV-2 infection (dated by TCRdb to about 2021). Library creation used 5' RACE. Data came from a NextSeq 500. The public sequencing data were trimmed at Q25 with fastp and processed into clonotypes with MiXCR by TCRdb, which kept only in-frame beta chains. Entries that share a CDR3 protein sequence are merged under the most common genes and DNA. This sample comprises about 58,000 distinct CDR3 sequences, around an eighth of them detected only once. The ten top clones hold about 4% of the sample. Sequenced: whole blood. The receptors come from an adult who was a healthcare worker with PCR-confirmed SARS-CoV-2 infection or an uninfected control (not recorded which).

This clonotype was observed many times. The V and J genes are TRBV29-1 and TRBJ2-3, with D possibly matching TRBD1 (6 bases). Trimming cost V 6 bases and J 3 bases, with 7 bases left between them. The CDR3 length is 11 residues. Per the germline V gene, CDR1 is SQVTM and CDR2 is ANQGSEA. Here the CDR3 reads CSVQGTDTQYF. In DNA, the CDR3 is TGCAGCGTACAGGGTACAGATACGCAGTATTTT.

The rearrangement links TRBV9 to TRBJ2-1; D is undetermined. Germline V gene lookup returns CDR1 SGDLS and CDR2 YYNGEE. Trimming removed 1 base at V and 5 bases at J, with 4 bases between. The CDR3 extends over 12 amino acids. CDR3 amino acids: CASSVFDNEQFF. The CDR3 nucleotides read TGTGCCAGCAGCGTATTTGACAATGAGCAGTTCTTC.

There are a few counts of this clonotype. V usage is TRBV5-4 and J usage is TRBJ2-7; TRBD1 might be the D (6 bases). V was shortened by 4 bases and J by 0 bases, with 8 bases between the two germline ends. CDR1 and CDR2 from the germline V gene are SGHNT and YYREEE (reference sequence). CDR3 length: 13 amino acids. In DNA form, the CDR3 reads TGTGCCAGCAGCCCGGGACACTCCTACGAGCAGTACTTC. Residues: CASSPGHSYEQYF.

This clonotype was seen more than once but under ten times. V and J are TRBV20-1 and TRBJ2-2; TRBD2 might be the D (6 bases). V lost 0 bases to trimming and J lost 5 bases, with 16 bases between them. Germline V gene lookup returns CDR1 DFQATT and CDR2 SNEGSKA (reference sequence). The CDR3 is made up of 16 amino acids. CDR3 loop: CSARDMGGWETGELFF. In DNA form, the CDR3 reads TGCAGTGCTAGAGATATGGGAGGCTGGGAGACCGGGGAGCTGTTTTTT.

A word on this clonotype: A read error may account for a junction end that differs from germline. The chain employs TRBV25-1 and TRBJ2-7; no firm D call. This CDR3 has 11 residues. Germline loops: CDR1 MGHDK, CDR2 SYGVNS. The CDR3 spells CASREYYEQYF. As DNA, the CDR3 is TGTGCCAGCAGGGAATATTACGAGCAGTACTTC.

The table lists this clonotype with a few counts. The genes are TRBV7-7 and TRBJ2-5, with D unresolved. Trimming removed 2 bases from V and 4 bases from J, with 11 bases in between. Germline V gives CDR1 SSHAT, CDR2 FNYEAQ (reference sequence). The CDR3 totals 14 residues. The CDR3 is CASSLTGPRETQYF. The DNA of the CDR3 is TGTGCCAGCAGCTTAACGGGTCCTCGAGAGACCCAGTACTTC.

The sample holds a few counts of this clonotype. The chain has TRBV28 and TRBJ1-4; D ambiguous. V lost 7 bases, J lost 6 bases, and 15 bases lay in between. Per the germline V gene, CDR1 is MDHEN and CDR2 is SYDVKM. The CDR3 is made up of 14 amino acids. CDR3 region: CASTPVGGYEKLFF. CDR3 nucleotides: TGTGCCAGCACCCCCGTCGGCGGGTATGAAAAACTGTTTTTT.

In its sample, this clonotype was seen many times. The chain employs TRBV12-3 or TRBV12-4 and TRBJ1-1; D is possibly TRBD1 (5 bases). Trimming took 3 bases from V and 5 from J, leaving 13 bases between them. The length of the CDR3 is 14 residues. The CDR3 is CASSFSGGGTEAFF. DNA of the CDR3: TGTGCCAGCAGTTTCAGTGGGGGAGGAACTGAAGCTTTCTTT.

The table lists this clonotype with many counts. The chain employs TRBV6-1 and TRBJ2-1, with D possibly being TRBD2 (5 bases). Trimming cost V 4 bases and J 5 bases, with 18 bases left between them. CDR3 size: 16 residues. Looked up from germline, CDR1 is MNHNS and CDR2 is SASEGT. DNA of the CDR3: TGTGCCAGCAGTGTGAGATTTAGCGCCCTTGACAATGAGCAGTTCTTC. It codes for CASSVRFSALDNEQFF.

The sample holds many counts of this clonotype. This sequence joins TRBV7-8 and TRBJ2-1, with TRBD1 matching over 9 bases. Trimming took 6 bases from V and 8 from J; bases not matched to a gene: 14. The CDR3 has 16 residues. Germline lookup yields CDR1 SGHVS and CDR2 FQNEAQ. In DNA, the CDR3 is TGTGCCAGCAGGCTTGGGGCGACAGGGGGTATCGATGAGCAGTTCTTC. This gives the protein CASRLGATGGIDEQFF.

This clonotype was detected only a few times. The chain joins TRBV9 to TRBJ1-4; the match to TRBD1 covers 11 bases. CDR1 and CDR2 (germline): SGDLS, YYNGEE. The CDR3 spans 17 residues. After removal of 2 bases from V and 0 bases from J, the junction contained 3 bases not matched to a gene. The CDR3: CASSVGTGGATNEKLFF. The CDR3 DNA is TGTGCCAGCAGCGTCGGGACAGGGGGAGCAACTAATGAAAAACTGTTTTTT.

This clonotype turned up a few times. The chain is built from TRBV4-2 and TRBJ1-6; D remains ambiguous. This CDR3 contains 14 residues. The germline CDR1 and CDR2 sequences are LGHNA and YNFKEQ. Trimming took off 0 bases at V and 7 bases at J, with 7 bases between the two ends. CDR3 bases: TGTGCCAGCAGCCAAGATAGGAGGAATTCACCCCTCCACTTT. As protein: CASSQDRRNSPLHF.

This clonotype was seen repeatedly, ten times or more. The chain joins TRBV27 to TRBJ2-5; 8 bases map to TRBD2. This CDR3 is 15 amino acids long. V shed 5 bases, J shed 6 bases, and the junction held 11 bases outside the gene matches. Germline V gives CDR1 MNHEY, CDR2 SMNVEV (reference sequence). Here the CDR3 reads CASSPLAGGGKTQYF. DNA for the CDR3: TGTGCCAGCAGTCCCCTCGCGGGAGGAGGCAAGACCCAGTACTTC.

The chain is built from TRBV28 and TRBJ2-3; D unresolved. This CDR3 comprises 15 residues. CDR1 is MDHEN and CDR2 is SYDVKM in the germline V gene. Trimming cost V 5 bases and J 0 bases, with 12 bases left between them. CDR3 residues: CASSPQTESTDTQYF. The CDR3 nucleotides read TGTGCCAGCAGTCCGCAAACAGAAAGCACAGATACGCAGTATTTT.

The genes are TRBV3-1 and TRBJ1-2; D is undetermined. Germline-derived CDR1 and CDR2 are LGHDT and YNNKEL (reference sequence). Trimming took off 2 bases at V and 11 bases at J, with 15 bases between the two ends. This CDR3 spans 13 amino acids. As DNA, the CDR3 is TGTGCCAGCAGCCAACAGTGGACCATGTTATACACCTTC. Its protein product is CASSQQWTMLYTF.

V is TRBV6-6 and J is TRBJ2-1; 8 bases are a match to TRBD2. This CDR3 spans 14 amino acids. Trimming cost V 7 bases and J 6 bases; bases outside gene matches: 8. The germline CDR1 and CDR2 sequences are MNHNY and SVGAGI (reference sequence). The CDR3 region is CASKTGGNGNEQFF. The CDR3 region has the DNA TGTGCCAGCAAAACGGGAGGGAACGGCAATGAGCAGTTCTTC.